This T cell receptor (beta chain) was identified during a study of cytomegalovirus exposure and HLA in healthy donors. For the study at large: Within the Caucasian-associated ancestry cluster were roughly 81% of the approximately 400 genotyped donors.

Amplification used 60 Vbeta primers and 13 Jbeta primers. Sequencing was performed with immunoSEQ multiplex PCR; in TCRdb, only in-frame clones are kept and a portion is missing. The sample carries around 120,000 clones, around four fifths recorded once. About this clone itself: Its antigen remains unidentified.

The CDR3 has 16 amino acids. Per germline, CDR1 SGHNT and CDR2 YENEEA. V lost 5 bases, J lost 3 bases, and 7 bases stayed unmatched. Whole-study findings and limits: Both high specificity and high sensitivity reportedly marked the classifier's diagnosis of cytomegalovirus status. Roughly even sequencing depth across donors was the assumption behind the presence/absence analyses.

Each donor's status was that of a healthy bone marrow donor. V usage is TRBV11-3 and J usage is TRBJ2-1; 10 positions agree with TRBD2. The receptor was isolated from a boy between 2 and 10 years old in good health and CMV-seronegative. What was sequenced was PBMCs. The CDR3 region is CASSRTLAGVYNEQFF. The CDR3 nucleotides are TGTGCCAGCAGCCGAACCCTAGCGGGAGTCTACAATGAGCAGTTCTTC.